These 24 T cell receptor beta chains were sequenced from one sample in a study of early T cells in non-severe SARS-CoV-2 infection. TCRdb passed the 5' RACE reads through MiXCR, listing each CDR3 protein once. The sample yields tens of thousands of distinct CDR3 sequences, over 9% seen once. The sequenced material came from whole blood. The receptors derive from an adult who was a healthcare worker with PCR-confirmed SARS-CoV-2 infection or an uninfected control (not recorded which).

This clonotype was detected many times. The chain has TRBV20-1 and TRBJ2-3; D is tentatively TRBD1 or TRBD2 (6 bases each). Per the germline V gene, CDR1 is DFQATT and CDR2 is SNEGSKA (reference sequence). The CDR3 contains 17 residues. Trimming left V 6 bases short and J 1 base short, with 23 bases between. CDR3 sequence (DNA): TGCAGTGCCGAACACCTCCTCGGGGGCGGGGGCACAGATACGCAGTATTTT. As protein: CSAEHLLGGGGTDTQYF.

The rearrangement links TRBV20-1 to TRBJ2-1; D is unresolved. V lost 5 bases and J lost 8, with 10 bases in between. CDR3 size: 11 residues. Per germline, CDR1 DFQATT and CDR2 SNEGSKA (reference sequence). This CDR3 is CSAPLYDEQFF. The CDR3 coding sequence is TGCAGTGCTCCCTTATACGATGAGCAGTTCTTC.

This clonotype was counted at least ten times. The chain links TRBV3-1 to TRBJ2-7; D ambiguous. Germline V gene sequence: CDR1 LGHDT, CDR2 YNNKEL (reference sequence). Trimming took 1 base from V and 6 from J, leaving 4 bases between them. The CDR3 extends over 11 amino acids. The CDR3 sequence: CASSQAGEQYF. DNA for the CDR3: TGTGCCAGCAGCCAAGCAGGCGAGCAGTACTTC.

The rearrangement joins TRBV27 to TRBJ1-4; 9 bases map to TRBD1. The CDR3 covers 16 residues. Trimming took 3 bases from V and 8 from J; bases not matched to a gene: 10. CDR1 and CDR2 (germline): MNHEY, SMNVEV (reference sequence). The CDR3 DNA reads as TGTGCCAGCAGTTTCGGGACAGGGCTCCCCGGGGAAAAACTGTTTTTT. Translation: CASSFGTGLPGEKLFF.

This clonotype was detected a few times. The V and J genes are TRBV7-2 and TRBJ2-1, with 8 nucleotides matching TRBD2. CDR3 size: 16 residues. Looked up from germline, CDR1 is SGHTA and CDR2 is FQGNSA. The J segment lost 5 bases and the V segment lost 4 bases, leaving 10 bases of the junction unmatched. The CDR3 reads CASSSLTGGRNNEQFF. CDR3 nucleotides: TGTGCCAGCAGCTCCCTGACTGGCGGGAGGAACAATGAGCAGTTCTTC.

This clonotype has a handful of counts. The rearrangement joins TRBV28 to TRBJ1-1; D is undetermined. Germline lookup yields CDR1 MDHEN and CDR2 SYDVKM. With 5 bases removed from V and 3 bases from J, the gap between germline ends came to 7 bases. CDR3 length: 12 amino acids. CDR3 DNA: TGTGCCAGCAGTAGTACCTACACTGAAGCTTTCTTT. Its protein is CASSSTYTEAFF.

This clonotype occurred many times. The gene calls are TRBV11-2 and TRBJ2-1, with 7 bases aligning to TRBD1. The germline V gene has CDR1 SGHAT and CDR2 FQNNGV. CDR3 size: 16 residues. V lost 4 bases and J lost 8; bases outside the gene matches: 14. The CDR3: CASSSKGASGLDEQFF. In DNA form, the CDR3 reads TGTGCCAGCAGCTCAAAGGGGGCGTCGGGTTTGGATGAGCAGTTCTTC.

This clonotype has a handful of counts. The chain has TRBV20-1 and TRBJ1-1; D is ambiguous. With 0 bases removed from V and 4 bases from J, the gap between germline ends came to 12 bases. The CDR3 sequence is 14 residues long. From germline, CDR1 is DFQATT and CDR2 SNEGSKA (reference sequence). The CDR3 here is CSAREGAGTTEAFF. The CDR3 region has the DNA TGCAGTGCTAGAGAGGGCGCGGGAACCACTGAAGCTTTCTTT.

This clonotype has only a few counts. This chain links TRBV4-3 with TRBJ1-1; possibly TRBD1 for D (5 bases). Germline lookup yields CDR1 LGHNA and CDR2 YSLEER. V dropped 3 bases and J dropped 5 bases, with 10 bases sitting between them. There are 13 residues in the CDR3. The CDR3 nucleotides are TGCGCCAGCAGCCAGCGGGGGAGAACTGAAGCTTTCTTT. Encoded protein: CASSQRGRTEAFF.

There are a few counts of this clonotype. V gene TRBV5-5 combines with J gene TRBJ1-6; 7 bases agree with TRBD1. CDR1 is SGHKS and CDR2 is YYEKEE in the germline V gene (reference sequence). After removal of 0 bases from V and 10 bases from J, the junction contained 10 bases not matched to a gene. The CDR3 extends over 16 amino acids. The CDR3, as DNA: TGTGCCAGCAGCTTGGGGGACAGAGAGAGTTTGTCACCCCTCCACTTT. This encodes CASSLGDRESLSPLHF.

This clonotype occurred many times. This chain connects TRBV4-3 to TRBJ1-2; D is unresolved. Germline values: CDR1 LGHNA, CDR2 YSLEER. The CDR3 extends over 16 amino acids. V was clipped by 0 bases and J by 0 bases, with 11 bases between them. In DNA, the CDR3 is TGCGCCAGCAGCCAAGAGACACCCCGAGCTAACTATGGCTACACCTTC. Translated, it gives CASSQETPRANYGYTF.

This clonotype appeared many times. The chain links TRBV10-2 to TRBJ2-1, with 11 bases matching TRBD2. V lost 7 bases and J lost 2; bases outside the gene matches: 10. Germline loops: CDR1 WSHSY, CDR2 SAAADI. The CDR3 runs 17 residues. CDR3: CASMSPGLAAPYNEQFF. As DNA, the CDR3 is TGCGCCAGCATGTCCCCGGGACTAGCGGCGCCCTACAATGAGCAGTTCTTC.

This clonotype was observed at least ten times. V and J are TRBV5-1 and TRBJ2-3; 7 bases agree with TRBD1. CDR3 length: 15 amino acids. Germline CDR1 reads SGHRS; CDR2 reads YFSETQ. Trimming cost V 0 bases and J 8 bases; bases outside gene matches: 9. CDR3 coding DNA: TGCGCCAGCAGCTTGGGACAGGGCCCGAAATCTACGCAGTATTTT. Protein product: CASSLGQGPKSTQYF.

To note about this clonotype: A much larger clone sits a single nucleotide away, making a read error possible. The chain carries TRBV7-3 and TRBJ2-2; D uncertain. Germline assignment: CDR1 SGHTA and CDR2 FQGTGA. This CDR3 spans 12 amino acids. The CDR3 protein is CVSSSTAGELFF. CDR3 nucleotide sequence: TGTGTCAGCAGCTCAACAGCCGGGGAGCTGTTTTTT. Filled out from reference TRBV7-3 and TRBJ2-2, the complete variable domain reads GAGVSQTPSNKVTEKGKYVELRCDPISGHTALYWYRQSLGQGPEFLIYFQGTGAADDSGLPNDRFFAVRPEGSVSTLKIQRTERGDSAVYLCVSSSTAGELFFGEGSRLTVL.

Many counts were recorded for this clonotype. The chain joins TRBV21-1 to TRBJ2-1; the table assigns TRBD2, which was not confirmed against the DNA. TRBV21-1 is a pseudogene locus. The CDR3 has 15 amino acids. The CDR3, as DNA: TGTGCCACCACTCTGGATAGCGGGCTTCGCGATGAGCAGTTCTTC. Protein: CATTLDSGLRDEQFF.

This clonotype was observed a few times. V and J are TRBV28 and TRBJ2-5; D might be TRBD1 or TRBD2, each matching 5 bases. Germline assignment: CDR1 MDHEN and CDR2 SYDVKM. CDR3 size: 17 residues. Trimming stripped 4 bases from V and 3 bases from J, with 21 bases between. CDR3 in DNA: TGTGCCAGCAGTTCCTCGATAATCCGGGACCCCGAAGAGACCCAGTACTTC. This sequence encodes CASSSSIIRDPEETQYF.

This clonotype turned up a few times. The chain is built from TRBV19 and TRBJ2-7; perhaps TRBD2 as D (6 bases). This CDR3 comprises 15 residues. From germline, CDR1 is LNHDA and CDR2 SQIVND (reference sequence). The V end lost 5 bases, the J end lost 12 bases, and 26 bases lay between the germline ends. This CDR3 reads CASSDSGTPSLSRYF. CDR3 nucleotides: TGTGCCAGTAGTGACTCCGGGACTCCATCATTAAGTCGGTACTTC.

This clonotype is classed as medium-sized. The chain links TRBV7-2 to TRBJ2-4; possibly TRBD2 for D (5 bases). Germline CDR1 is SGHTA and CDR2 is FQGNSA. Trimming took off 4 bases at V and 3 bases at J, with 22 bases between the two ends. The CDR3 extends over 18 amino acids. The CDR3 region has the DNA TGTGCCAGCAGCTCCGGAGGTGGAGTCGCCAGAGGCAAAAACATTCAGTACTTC. This translates into CASSSGGGVARGKNIQYF. The entire variable domain, with the rest obtained from reference TRBV7-2 and TRBJ2-4, is as follows: GAGVSQSPSNKVTEKGKDVELRCDPISGHTALYWYRQSLGQGLEFLIYFQGNSAPDKSGLPSDRFSAERTGGSVSTLTIQRTQQEDSAVYLCASSSGGGVARGKNIQYFGAGTRLSVL.

This clonotype appeared a few times. V usage is TRBV18 and J usage is TRBJ2-3, with D possibly matching TRBD2 (6 bases). The germline V gene has CDR1 KGHSH and CDR2 LQKENI. The length of the CDR3 is 12 residues. V lost 0 bases and J lost 10, with 8 bases in between. CDR3 DNA: TGTGCCAGCTCACCACCGGAGGGGCCGCAGTATTTT. Amino acid sequence: CASSPPEGPQYF.

The chain is built from TRBV10-3 and TRBJ2-7; D gene unclear. Trimming removed 0 bases at V and 6 bases at J, with 9 bases between. The CDR3 length is 13 residues. The V gene's germline CDR1 is ENHRY and CDR2 SYGVKD. The DNA for the CDR3 is TGTGCCATCAGTGAGTCCTCTAGTGTCGAGCAGTACTTC. Its protein product is CAISESSSVEQYF.

This clonotype was observed at least ten times. The chain links TRBV6-2 or TRBV6-3 to TRBJ2-7; D gene uncertain. This CDR3 spans 13 amino acids. The germline V gene encodes CDR1 MNHEY and CDR2 SVGEGT. The germline V and J ends were trimmed by 5 bases and 3 bases, with 11 bases remaining between them. As DNA, the CDR3 is TGTGCCAGCAGTACAGATCTTCACTACGAGCAGTACTTC. This codes for CASSTDLHYEQYF.

This clonotype was picked up many times. The V call is TRBV27, the J call TRBJ1-1, with D perhaps TRBD1 (6 bases). There are 16 residues in the CDR3. V was pared by 1 base and J by 8 bases, with 20 bases between. CDR1 MNHEY and CDR2 SMNVEV come from the germline V gene (reference sequence). The CDR3 DNA sequence: TGTGCCAGCAGTTTATTAGGCCAGGGGCGGGAACCAGAAGCTTTCTTT. As protein: CASSLLGQGREPEAFF.

This clonotype appeared many times. This chain uses TRBV20-1 with TRBJ2-1; no clear D. The CDR3 consists of 9 residues. Deletions cut 2 bases from V and 13 bases from J, with 6 bases between. CDR1 and CDR2 (germline): DFQATT, SNEGSKA (reference sequence). The CDR3 spells CSARLRQFF. CDR3 in DNA: TGCAGTGCTAGACTGAGACAGTTCTTC.

This chain connects TRBV7-2 to TRBJ2-5, with 8 nucleotides matching TRBD2. Germline V gene lookup returns CDR1 SGHTA and CDR2 FQGNSA. With 2 bases clipped from V and 4 bases from J, the junction kept 9 bases outside the gene matches. CDR3 length: 16 amino acids. In DNA form, the CDR3 reads TGTGCCAGCAGCTTAAAACGGCGGGAGGCTTTAGAGACCCAGTACTTC. Amino acids: CASSLKRREALETQYF. The full variable domain, in which reference TRBV7-2 and TRBJ2-5 provide the parts outside the CDR3, is GAGVSQSPSNKVTEKGKDVELRCDPISGHTALYWYRQSLGQGLEFLIYFQGNSAPDKSGLPSDRFSAERTGGSVSTLTIQRTQQEDSAVYLCASSLKRREALETQYFGPGTRLLVL.